Presented here are 19 T cell receptor beta chains from one specimen sequenced in a study of blood T cell repertoires in COVID-19. TCRdb's copy holds only in-frame clones and misses some; the assay was immunoSEQ multiplex PCR. The sample has about 400,000 clones, about nine tenths seen once. The sequenced sample consisted of peripheral blood. The receptors stem from a woman in her thirties with active or convalescent COVID-19.

This chain links TRBV7-6 with TRBJ2-7, with 9 nucleotides matching TRBD2. Per germline, CDR1 SGHVS and CDR2 FNYEAQ. V lost 1 base and J lost 2; bases outside the gene matches: 3. The CDR3 runs 15 residues. The CDR3 DNA reads as TGTGCCAGCAGCTTAGTAGCGGGGGATGCCTACGAGCAGTACTTC. Translated: CASSLVAGDAYEQYF.

The chain uses TRBV7-9 and TRBJ1-2, with D possibly TRBD1 on 5 matching bases. Germline V gives CDR1 SEHNR, CDR2 FQNEAQ (reference sequence). With 0 bases removed from V and 1 base from J, the gap between germline ends came to 6 bases. The CDR3 runs to 14 residues. The CDR3 loop reads CASSLAGDNYGYTF. The CDR3 bases are TGTGCCAGCAGCTTAGCAGGGGATAACTATGGCTACACCTTC.

The gene calls are TRBV19 and TRBJ2-1, with 7 bases aligning to TRBD1. Germline lookup yields CDR1 LNHDA and CDR2 SQIVND (reference sequence). The V and J ends lost 7 bases and 5 bases, in that order; junction bases with no gene match: 11. CDR3 length: 15 amino acids. The CDR3 sequence is CASKPWDSLHNEQFF. Here the CDR3 DNA reads TGTGCCAGTAAACCCTGGGACAGCCTTCACAATGAGCAGTTCTTC.

The V gene is TRBV30, the J gene TRBJ1-5; no clear D gene. The CDR3 contains 13 residues. Between the trimmed V and J ends, which lost 2 bases and 6 bases, there was a span of 11 bases. Germline V CDR1 and CDR2: GTSNPN, SVGIG (reference sequence). Here the CDR3 reads CAWSPYSGQPQHF. The CDR3 DNA follows: TGTGCCTGGAGTCCTTACTCTGGTCAGCCCCAGCATTTT.

The CDR3 DNA follows: TGTGCCAGCAGTGAGCAGGGTACCTCTGGGGCCAACGTCCTGACTTTC. It is translated as CASSEQGTSGANVLTF. The rearrangement links TRBV6-4 to TRBJ2-6, with D tentatively TRBD1 (5 bases). Trimming left V 3 bases short and J 0 bases short, with 9 bases between. Germline assignment: CDR1 MRHNA and CDR2 SNTAGT. The CDR3 is 16 residues long.

Here the CDR3 reads CASSTPYTGTTEAFF. The CDR3 DNA reads TGTGCCAGCAGTACCCCTTATACAGGGACCACTGAAGCTTTCTTT. The chain is built from TRBV27 and TRBJ1-1, with D possibly matching TRBD1 (6 bases). Germline V CDR1 and CDR2: MNHEY, SMNVEV (reference sequence). The CDR3 has 15 amino acids. Trimming left V 5 bases short and J 4 bases short, with 17 bases between.

The J gene is TRBJ1-2, the V gene TRBV29-1; D is undetermined. V was trimmed by 6 bases and J by 3 bases, leaving 11 bases between them. The CDR3 sequence is 12 residues long. Germline assignment: CDR1 SQVTM and CDR2 ANQGSEA. DNA of the CDR3: TGCAGCGTGGCAGGCACGGACTATGGCTACACCTTC. This sequence encodes CSVAGTDYGYTF. The full variable domain, completed using reference TRBV29-1 and TRBJ1-2, is SAVISQKPSRDICQRGTSLTIQCQVDSQVTMMFWYRQQPGQSLTLIATANQGSEATYESGFVIDKFPISRPNLTFSTLTVSNMSPEDSSIYLCSVAGTDYGYTFGSGTRLTVV.

A few counts support this clone. V gene TRBV19 combines with J gene TRBJ1-6, with TRBD1 as a possible D gene (5 bases). The CDR3 length is 13 residues. V was cut by 4 bases and J by 14 bases, with 15 bases left in between. Per the germline V gene, CDR1 is LNHDA and CDR2 is SQIVND (reference sequence). This CDR3 is CASSRGGTLTLHF. CDR3 bases: TGTGCCAGTAGTAGGGGGGGGACTCTCACCCTCCACTTT.

The CDR3 loop reads CASSSDSNYGYTF. The DNA of the CDR3 is TGTGCCAGCAGTTCGGACAGTAACTATGGCTACACCTTC. J is TRBJ1-2 and V is TRBV2, with D possibly TRBD1 on 6 matching bases. The germline V gene encodes CDR1 SNHLY and CDR2 FYNNEI. The CDR3 is made up of 13 amino acids. Trimming left V 5 bases short and J 1 base short, with 8 bases between.

The chain uses TRBV6-5 and TRBJ2-3; D may be TRBD2 (7 bases). CDR1 and CDR2 from the germline V gene are MNHEY and SVGAGI. This CDR3 has 12 amino acids. Trimming stripped 6 bases from V and 7 bases from J, with 11 bases between. The CDR3 DNA reads TGTGCCAGCAGGGGGGGGCCGAATACGCAGTATTTT. Its protein product is CASRGGPNTQYF.

In its sample, this clone was seen a few times. The rearrangement uses TRBV4-1 and TRBJ2-1; TRBD2 matches 9 bases. The V segment lost 4 bases and the J segment 4 bases; nucleotides outside the gene matches: 5. The length of the CDR3 is 15 residues. Germline values: CDR1 MGHRA, CDR2 YSYEKL. DNA of the CDR3: TGCGCCAGCAGCCCTGCGGGGGGGAATTACAATGAGCAGTTCTTC. The encoded protein is CASSPAGGNYNEQFF.

The rearrangement joins TRBV4-2 to TRBJ2-7, with TRBD2 identical over 8 bases. The CDR3 sequence is 15 residues long. Germline V lookup: CDR1 LGHNA, CDR2 YNFKEQ. V lost 1 base to trimming and J lost 1 base; unmatched junction nucleotides: 3. The CDR3 nucleotides read TGTGCCAGCAGCCAAGGTCCTAGCGGGTCCTACGAGCAGTACTTC. Protein: CASSQGPSGSYEQYF.

V gene TRBV6-5 combines with J gene TRBJ2-7, with a weak D call TRBD2 (6 bases). With 7 bases removed from V and 4 bases from J, the gap between germline ends came to 20 bases. The CDR3 is made up of 15 amino acids. The germline CDR1 and CDR2 sequences are MNHEY and SVGAGI. As DNA, the CDR3 is TGTGCCAGCAAGTTGTCCGGGAGCGCAGCGTACGAGCAGTACTTC. This encodes CASKLSGSAAYEQYF.

The chain carries TRBV27 and TRBJ1-2, with no clear D. The CDR3 runs 13 residues. Trimming took off 3 bases at V and 1 base at J, with 6 bases between the two ends. Germline lookup yields CDR1 MNHEY and CDR2 SMNVEV (reference sequence). The CDR3 region has the DNA TGTGCCAGCAGTTTTGGGCTTAACTATGGCTACACCTTC. Translating it yields CASSFGLNYGYTF.

The J gene is TRBJ1-4, the V gene TRBV7-2, with D perhaps TRBD1 (6 bases). Germline lookup yields CDR1 SGHTA and CDR2 FQGNSA. This CDR3 is built from 15 residues. The V and J ends lost 1 base and 8 bases respectively, with 14 bases between them. The CDR3 DNA sequence: TGTGCCAGCAGCTTAGAGGCAGGGGTGCGAGAAAAACTGTTTTTT. Its protein product is CASSLEAGVREKLFF.

This clone was recorded a few times. This chain's CDR3 is CASRHGQGVSYGYTF. In nucleotides, the CDR3 is TGCGCCAGCAGACACGGACAGGGAGTCAGCTATGGCTACACCTTC. The chain couples TRBV5-1 to TRBJ1-2; 8 positions agree with TRBD1. This CDR3 contains 15 residues. CDR1 SGHRS and CDR2 YFSETQ come from the germline V gene. The J segment lost 4 bases and the V segment lost 5 bases, leaving 10 bases of the junction unmatched.

The V and J genes are TRBV9 and TRBJ1-3; D remains ambiguous. V lost 5 bases and J 4 bases, leaving 10 bases between the germline ends. The CDR3 consists of 13 residues. Germline loops: CDR1 SGDLS, CDR2 YYNGEE. CDR3 sequence: CASSRVNGNTIYF. The CDR3 DNA reads TGTGCCAGCAGTCGGGTAAACGGAAACACCATATATTTT.

CDR3 loop: CASSQTGFYGYTF. The CDR3 region has the DNA TGTGCCAGCAGCCAAACAGGGTTCTATGGCTACACCTTC. V usage is TRBV9 and J usage is TRBJ1-2, with D maybe TRBD1 (6 bases). Trimming stripped 4 bases from V and 4 bases from J, with 11 bases between. Germline lookup yields CDR1 SGDLS and CDR2 YYNGEE. This CDR3 is 13 amino acids long.

In regard to this clone: The sample has other DNA sequences that encode this CDR3 too. The chain combines TRBV12-3 or TRBV12-4 with TRBJ2-3; 7 bases fit TRBD2. Trimming removed 6 bases from V and 6 bases from J; junction bases left unmatched: 6. The CDR3 covers 13 residues. The CDR3 reads CASRAGATDTQYF. The CDR3 coding sequence is TGTGCCAGCAGGGCGGGAGCCACCGATACGCAGTATTTT.